This T cell receptor beta chain originates from a study of T cells after yellow fever vaccination. Whole-study results and caveats: Clones that expanded after primary vaccination mostly reappeared after the booster (96% CD4, approximately 89% CD8).

This CDR3 spans 17 amino acids. Germline V gene lookup returns CDR1 SSHAT and CDR2 FNYEAQ (reference sequence). This clonotype was seen repeatedly, ten times or more. Its matching antigen is unknown. The junction does not match germline at one end; this may be a read error. Template-switching 5'RACE yielded the TCR cDNA; a universal primer site and UMIs were added in the process. A single record per CDR3 protein comes from TCRdb applying MiXCR to the 5' RACE reads. The top ten hold 28% of the sample, which has roughly 50,000 distinct CDR3 sequences, about 7.9% seen once. This sequence originates from a man younger than 30 who received the YFV17D yellow fever vaccine. V usage is TRBV7-7 and J usage is TRBJ2-6; 8 nucleotides match TRBD1. Material: CD8+ T cells sorted from PBMCs, obtained approximately 16 days after the first yellow fever vaccination. The CDR3 nucleotides read TGTGCTAGCAGCTTAGGACAGGGAGTCTCTGGGGCCAACGTCCTGACTTTC. This gives the protein CASSLGQGVSGANVLTF.